Below, 23 T cell receptor beta chains from the same sample are listed, as sequenced in a study of PD-L1 blockade in urothelial cancer. The table came from immunoSEQ multiplex PCR; TCRdb's copy has only in-frame clones and leaves some out. The sample holds 95,000 to 150,000 clones, about 82% seen once. Time point indicated: peripheral blood 6 weeks after treatment start. The sequenced sample was PBMCs, obtained around atezolizumab (anti-PD-L1) treatment. The receptors shown here come from a man in his fifties with urothelial cancer.

J is TRBJ1-2 and V is TRBV19; D gene unclear. Germline CDR1 is LNHDA and CDR2 is SQIVND (reference sequence). CDR3 size: 12 residues. The V and J ends lost 5 bases and 6 bases respectively, with 10 bases between them. CDR3 protein: CASSSRTDGYTF. DNA for the CDR3: TGTGCCAGTAGTTCACGGACTGATGGCTACACCTTC.

The chain recombines TRBV5-1 with TRBJ2-3, with D maybe TRBD2 (5 bases). The germline CDR1 and CDR2 sequences are SGHRS and YFSETQ. With 0 bases removed from V and 2 bases from J, the gap between germline ends came to 16 bases. The CDR3 loop spans 17 amino acids. For the CDR3, the DNA is TGCGCCAGCAGCTTGGAAGGGCTCCCGGAGGACACAGATACGCAGTATTTT. Translated, it gives CASSLEGLPEDTDTQYF.

The rearrangement links TRBV10-1 to TRBJ2-7, with 7 bases lining up with TRBD2. The germline V gene has CDR1 WNHNN and CDR2 SYGVQD (reference sequence). Trimming cost V 0 bases and J 5 bases; bases outside gene matches: 10. The length of the CDR3 is 16 residues. CDR3 in amino acids: CASSESPAGALDEQYF. The CDR3 DNA follows: TGCGCCAGCAGTGAGTCCCCGGCGGGAGCACTGGACGAGCAGTACTTC.

The chain employs TRBV5-6 and TRBJ2-7, with a tentative D call TRBD1 (5 bases). Trimming shortened V by 0 bases and J by 3 bases, and 10 bases separated the two germline ends. CDR3 size: 14 residues. The germline gives CDR1 SGHDT, CDR2 YYEEEE. CDR3 protein: CASSLAKGLYEQYF. The CDR3 nucleotides are TGTGCCAGCAGCTTGGCCAAGGGGCTCTACGAGCAGTACTTC.

The chain joins TRBV6-1 to TRBJ1-1; 12 bases map to TRBD1. The germline V gene encodes CDR1 MNHNS and CDR2 SASEGT. This CDR3 has 15 residues. J gave up 6 bases and V 4 bases, and 6 bases lay outside the gene matches. CDR3 residues: CASSAGTGGIAEAFF. Here the CDR3 DNA reads TGTGCCAGCAGTGCCGGGACAGGGGGCATAGCTGAAGCTTTCTTT.

The chain recombines TRBV6-1 with TRBJ2-7; TRBD2 might be the D (5 bases). The germline V gene has CDR1 MNHNS and CDR2 SASEGT. The CDR3 is 16 amino acids. Between the trimmed V and J ends, which lost 2 bases and 4 bases, there was a span of 18 bases. The CDR3 DNA is TGTGCCAGCAGTGAAAGGGCGGGCAGAGCTCTTTACGAGCAGTACTTC. Translated: CASSERAGRALYEQYF.

The rearrangement uses TRBV30 and TRBJ1-6; D unresolved. From germline, CDR1 is GTSNPN and CDR2 SVGIG (reference sequence). V shed 5 bases and J shed 6 bases, with 14 bases lying between them. This CDR3 is built from 14 residues. DNA of the CDR3: TGTGCCTGGGGTCCCCCCCCAGGTAATTCACCCCTCCACTTT. Translated, it gives CAWGPPPGNSPLHF.

V gene TRBV6-6 combines with J gene TRBJ2-4; D gene unclear. Trimming cost V 0 bases and J 7 bases, with 16 bases left between them. The V gene's germline CDR1 is MNHNY and CDR2 SVGAGI (reference sequence). The CDR3 runs to 16 residues. CDR3 amino acids: CASSYSSQEGSNIQYF. The CDR3 region has the DNA TGTGCCAGCAGTTACTCGAGCCAGGAAGGCTCGAACATTCAGTACTTC.

V and J are TRBV19 and TRBJ1-2; 8 bases agree with TRBD1. The V gene end was trimmed by 5 bases and the J gene end by 4 bases; junction bases not matched to a gene: 9. Germline V gives CDR1 LNHDA, CDR2 SQIVND (reference sequence). This CDR3 contains 15 residues. DNA for the CDR3: TGTGCCAGTAGTCCTAGGACAGGGCTAAGCTATGGCTACACCTTC. Protein product: CASSPRTGLSYGYTF.

The chain joins TRBV7-2 to TRBJ2-5, with a tentative D call TRBD1 (6 bases). The CDR3 totals 15 residues. Germline V gene data show CDR1 as SGHTA and CDR2 as FQGNSA. V lost 5 bases to trimming and J lost 4 bases, with 17 bases between them. CDR3 sequence reads: CASSLTTGLSETQYF. Here the CDR3 DNA reads TGTGCCAGCAGCCTCACAACAGGGTTGTCAGAGACCCAGTACTTC.

The gene calls are TRBV30 and TRBJ1-2, with D perhaps matching TRBD1 (6 bases). Germline V lookup: CDR1 GTSNPN, CDR2 SVGIG (reference sequence). The CDR3 sequence is 14 residues long. V shed 0 bases and J shed 7 bases, with 15 bases lying between them. In DNA, the CDR3 is TGTGCCTGGAGTGTACTGGGGGCCGTAGGTGGCTACACCTTC. Protein: CAWSVLGAVGGYTF.

The V and J genes are TRBV21-1 and TRBJ1-2. TRBV21-1 is reported as a pseudogene. The CDR3 extends over 16 amino acids. CDR3 nucleotides: TGTGCCAGCAGGATACCTACGGGGGAAATTTACTATGGCTACACCTTC. It is translated as CASRIPTGEIYYGYTF.

The genes are TRBV7-3 and TRBJ2-1; a possible D gene is TRBD1 (5 bases). The V gene's germline CDR1 is SGHTA and CDR2 FQGTGA. The CDR3 sequence is 16 residues long. V lost 2 bases, J lost 0 bases, and 11 bases lay in between. The CDR3 sequence: CASSLLQASSYNEQFF. CDR3 bases: TGTGCCAGCAGCTTATTACAGGCGAGCTCCTACAATGAGCAGTTCTTC.

J is TRBJ2-1 and V is TRBV10-3; a possible D gene is TRBD1 (6 bases). CDR3 length: 13 residues. V was shortened by 4 bases and J by 4 bases, with 8 bases between the two germline ends. Germline CDR1 and CDR2: ENHRY and SYGVKD. CDR3 in amino acids: CAISVDRYNEQFF. CDR3 sequence (DNA): TGTGCCATCAGTGTTGACAGGTACAATGAGCAGTTCTTC.

The gene calls are TRBV15 and TRBJ1-3; 8 bases are a match to TRBD1. This CDR3 has 16 residues. Trimming removed 5 bases from V and 3 bases from J; junction bases left unmatched: 9. Germline CDR1 reads LNHNV; CDR2 reads YYDKDF (reference sequence). CDR3: CATSPQGAGGGNTIYF. The CDR3 DNA reads as TGTGCCACCAGCCCCCAGGGGGCCGGAGGTGGAAACACCATATATTTT.

This chain joins TRBV19 and TRBJ1-2, with 8 bases that match TRBD1. The V and J ends lost 6 bases and 3 bases, in that order; junction bases with no gene match: 6. This CDR3 spans 14 amino acids. Germline CDR1 reads LNHDA; CDR2 reads SQIVND (reference sequence). The CDR3 is CASRIQTGDYGYTF. CDR3 nucleotides: TGTGCCAGTAGGATTCAGACAGGGGACTATGGCTACACCTTC.

This chain links TRBV30 with TRBJ2-1, with 8 bases matching TRBD1. The trim removed 0 bases at V and 1 base at J, leaving 2 bases unmatched. This CDR3 comprises 15 residues. CDR1 GTSNPN and CDR2 SVGIG come from the germline V gene (reference sequence). In DNA, the CDR3 is TGTGCCTGGAGTGTCCAGGGGGCTTCCTACAATGAGCAGTTCTTC. It specifies CAWSVQGASYNEQFF.

The rearrangement joins TRBV10-1 to TRBJ2-7; a possible D gene is TRBD2 (6 bases). CDR1 WNHNN and CDR2 SYGVQD come from the germline V gene (reference sequence). V lost 3 bases and J lost 0, with 12 bases in between. The CDR3 covers 15 residues. This chain's CDR3 is CASSESGVSSYEQYF. CDR3 DNA: TGCGCCAGCAGTGAATCGGGGGTTAGCTCCTACGAGCAGTACTTC.

The rearrangement uses TRBV10-3 and TRBJ2-1, with a possible D match to TRBD1 (5 bases). CDR1 is ENHRY, CDR2 SYGVKD, per germline. This CDR3 spans 16 amino acids. V lost 6 bases, J lost 0 bases, and 15 bases lay in between. CDR3 DNA sequence: TGTGCCATCAGGTCTCAGGGTGTTAGCTCCTACAATGAGCAGTTCTTC. This gives the protein CAIRSQGVSSYNEQFF.

The chain has TRBV7-3 and TRBJ2-7; 8 positions agree with TRBD2. Trimming took 2 bases from V and 2 from J; bases not matched to a gene: 2. This CDR3 has 14 amino acids. CDR1 is SGHTA, CDR2 FQGTGA, per germline. For the CDR3, the DNA is TGTGCCAGCAGCTTAGGCGGGGGGCCCTACGAGCAGTACTTC. Translated, it gives CASSLGGGPYEQYF.

This clone was found once. V and J are TRBV10-3 and TRBJ1-4; D call uncertain. Germline-derived CDR1 and CDR2 are ENHRY and SYGVKD. Trimming took off 6 bases at V and 5 bases at J, with 13 bases between the two ends. This CDR3 spans 14 amino acids. The CDR3 reads CAISPHESNEKLFF. In DNA form, the CDR3 reads TGTGCCATCAGCCCCCACGAGTCAAATGAAAAACTGTTTTTT.

This clone was found a few times. This chain joins TRBV27 and TRBJ1-1, with D perhaps matching TRBD1 (5 bases). The CDR3 length is 11 residues. V shed 10 bases and J shed 10 bases, with 16 bases lying between them. From germline, CDR1 is MNHEY and CDR2 SMNVEV (reference sequence). CDR3 DNA sequence: TGTGCCACCTTGGGGGAGGGGAGAGCTTTCTTT. The encoded protein is CATLGEGRAFF.

V usage is TRBV27 and J usage is TRBJ2-2; the match to TRBD2 covers 8 bases. The CDR3 has 15 residues. The germline CDR1 and CDR2 sequences are MNHEY and SMNVEV (reference sequence). J gave up 2 bases and V 5 bases, and 4 bases lay outside the gene matches. The CDR3 region is CASSRSGSNTGELFF. CDR3 nucleotide sequence: TGTGCCAGCAGTCGGAGCGGGAGTAACACCGGGGAGCTGTTTTTT.